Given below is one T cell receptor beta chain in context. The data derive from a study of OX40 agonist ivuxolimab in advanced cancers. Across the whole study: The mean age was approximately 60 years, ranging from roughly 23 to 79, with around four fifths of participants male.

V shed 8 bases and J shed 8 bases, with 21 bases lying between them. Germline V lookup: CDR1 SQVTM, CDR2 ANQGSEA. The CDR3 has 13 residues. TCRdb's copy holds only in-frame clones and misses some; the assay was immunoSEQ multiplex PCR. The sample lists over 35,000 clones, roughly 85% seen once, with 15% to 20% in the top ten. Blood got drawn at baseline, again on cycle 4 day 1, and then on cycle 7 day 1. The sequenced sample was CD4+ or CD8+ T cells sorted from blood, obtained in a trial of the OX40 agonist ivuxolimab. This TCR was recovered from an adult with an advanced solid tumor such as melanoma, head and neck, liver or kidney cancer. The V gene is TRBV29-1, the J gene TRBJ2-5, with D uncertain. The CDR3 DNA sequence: TGCAGCCTTGGAAGGAGCCTCGGGCGTACCCAGTACTTC. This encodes CSLGRSLGRTQYF.